Below are 10 T cell receptor beta chains sequenced from a single sample in a study of Ad26.COV2.S vaccination and SARS-CoV-2 variants. Treatment of the sample: some 19 received Ad26.COV2.S at low or high dose, single or two shots; 5 received placebo; per-sample allocation not given. Samples came from day 63 after the first vaccine or placebo injection. Only in-frame clones appear in the TCRdb table, and some are missing; sequencing was by immunoSEQ multiplex PCR. In the table there are around 370,000 clones, 70% to 90% of which are singletons. Sequences were derived from peripheral blood, sampled in a trial of Ad26.COV2.S vaccine versus placebo. These receptor sequences come from a person aged 18-60 years who received the Ad26.COV2.S COVID-19 vaccine or a placebo.

The chain has TRBV3-1 (or the pseudogene TRBV3-2) and TRBJ2-5; unclear D gene. Trimming removed 2 bases at V and 1 base at J, with 14 bases between. This CDR3 region has 16 residues. Germline lookup yields CDR1 LGHDT and CDR2 YNNKEL (reference sequence). The CDR3 DNA reads as TGTGCCAGCAGCCAAAGATGGGCAGGCTCCCAAGAGACCCAGTACTTC. Translated: CASSQRWAGSQETQYF.

The V gene is TRBV19, the J gene TRBJ1-5; tentatively, D is TRBD1 (5 bases). V was shortened by 3 bases and J by 5 bases, with 11 bases between the two germline ends. Germline assignment: CDR1 LNHDA and CDR2 SQIVND (reference sequence). The CDR3 length is 14 residues. The CDR3 coding sequence is TGTGCCAGTAGTATTCAGGGAACGGATCAGCCCCAGCATTTT. Translated: CASSIQGTDQPQHF. The full variable domain, rest sourced from reference TRBV19 and TRBJ1-5, is DGGITQSPKYLFRKEGQNVTLSCEQNLNHDAMYWYRQDPGQGLRLIYYSQIVNDFQKGDIAEGYSVSREKKESFPLTVTSAQKNPTAFYLCASSIQGTDQPQHFGDGTRLSIL.

The genes are TRBV19 and TRBJ2-5; 13 bases line up with TRBD2. Germline assignment: CDR1 LNHDA and CDR2 SQIVND (reference sequence). The CDR3 totals 15 residues. V dropped 11 bases and J dropped 5; count of bases not matched to a gene: 11. The CDR3 loop reads CADTTSGGPGETQYF. CDR3 in DNA: TGTGCCGACACGACTAGCGGGGGGCCGGGGGAGACCCAGTACTTC. The variable domain in full, with the rest retrieved from reference TRBV19 and TRBJ2-5, is DGGITQSPKYLFRKEGQNVTLSCEQNLNHDAMYWYRQDPGQGLRLIYYSQIVNDFQKGDIAEGYSVSREKKESFPLTVTSAQKNPTAFYLCADTTSGGPGETQYFGPGTRLLVL.

V is TRBV5-4 and J is TRBJ2-7, with TRBD2 matching 7 bases. Germline values: CDR1 SGHNT, CDR2 YYREEE (reference sequence). Trimming took 4 bases from V and 0 from J; bases not matched to a gene: 1. This CDR3 is built from 13 residues. This chain's CDR3 is CASSGGSSYEQYF. The CDR3 region has the DNA TGTGCCAGCAGCGGCGGGAGCTCCTACGAGCAGTACTTC.

This clone is a singleton in its sample. The genes are TRBV7-2 and TRBJ2-7, with TRBD2 as a possible D gene (5 bases). This CDR3 is built from 14 residues. Germline CDR1 SGHTA, CDR2 FQGNSA. Trimming took off 5 bases at V and 3 bases at J, with 14 bases between the two ends. CDR3 sequence (DNA): TGTGCCAGCAGCCCTCTAGCAAGTAGCTACGAGCAGTACTTC. As protein: CASSPLASSYEQYF.

V usage is TRBV29-1 and J usage is TRBJ1-2; 7 bases agree with TRBD1. Trimming removed 4 bases from V and 8 bases from J; junction bases left unmatched: 13. The CDR3 extends over 14 amino acids. Germline V gene lookup returns CDR1 SQVTM and CDR2 ANQGSEA. CDR3 DNA: TGCAGCGTTGGGTCGCCAGGGACAGTTGGAGGCTACACCTTC. Protein: CSVGSPGTVGGYTF.

In nucleotides, the CDR3 is TGTGCCAGCAGTTTCGGGGGGGGCGCGAGCAATCAGCCCCAGCATTTT. This gives the protein CASSFGGGASNQPQHF. The V gene is TRBV5-4, the J gene TRBJ1-5, with D perhaps matching TRBD1 (6 bases). Germline V lookup: CDR1 SGHNT, CDR2 YYREEE (reference sequence). The V and J ends lost 5 bases and 1 base respectively, with 16 bases between them. This CDR3 region has 16 residues.

The V call is TRBV6-5, the J call TRBJ2-6, with D maybe TRBD1 (5 bases). Trimming cost V 10 bases and J 1 base, with 11 bases left between them. Germline V gene data show CDR1 as MNHEY and CDR2 as SVGAGI. The CDR3 covers 14 residues. The CDR3 bases are TGTGCCACAAACCCAGGGTCTGGGGCCAACGTCCTGACTTTC. Encoded protein: CATNPGSGANVLTF.

A few counts support this clone. The V and J genes are TRBV10-1 and TRBJ2-7, with TRBD1 matching 7 bases. V lost 2 bases to trimming and J lost 3 bases; unmatched junction nucleotides: 1. Germline CDR1 and CDR2: WNHNN and SYGVQD (reference sequence). The CDR3 sequence is 13 residues long. For the CDR3, the DNA is TGCGCCAGCAGTGAGAACAGGGGCTACGAGCAGTACTTC. The encoded protein is CASSENRGYEQYF.

The rearrangement uses TRBV29-1 and TRBJ1-1; weak D call: TRBD1 (5 bases). The CDR3 loop spans 11 amino acids. Germline assignment: CDR1 SQVTM and CDR2 ANQGSEA. Between the trimmed V and J ends, which lost 6 bases and 1 base, there was a span of 6 bases. The CDR3, as DNA: TGCAGCGTGGACAAGAACACTGAAGCTTTCTTT. This codes for CSVDKNTEAFF.